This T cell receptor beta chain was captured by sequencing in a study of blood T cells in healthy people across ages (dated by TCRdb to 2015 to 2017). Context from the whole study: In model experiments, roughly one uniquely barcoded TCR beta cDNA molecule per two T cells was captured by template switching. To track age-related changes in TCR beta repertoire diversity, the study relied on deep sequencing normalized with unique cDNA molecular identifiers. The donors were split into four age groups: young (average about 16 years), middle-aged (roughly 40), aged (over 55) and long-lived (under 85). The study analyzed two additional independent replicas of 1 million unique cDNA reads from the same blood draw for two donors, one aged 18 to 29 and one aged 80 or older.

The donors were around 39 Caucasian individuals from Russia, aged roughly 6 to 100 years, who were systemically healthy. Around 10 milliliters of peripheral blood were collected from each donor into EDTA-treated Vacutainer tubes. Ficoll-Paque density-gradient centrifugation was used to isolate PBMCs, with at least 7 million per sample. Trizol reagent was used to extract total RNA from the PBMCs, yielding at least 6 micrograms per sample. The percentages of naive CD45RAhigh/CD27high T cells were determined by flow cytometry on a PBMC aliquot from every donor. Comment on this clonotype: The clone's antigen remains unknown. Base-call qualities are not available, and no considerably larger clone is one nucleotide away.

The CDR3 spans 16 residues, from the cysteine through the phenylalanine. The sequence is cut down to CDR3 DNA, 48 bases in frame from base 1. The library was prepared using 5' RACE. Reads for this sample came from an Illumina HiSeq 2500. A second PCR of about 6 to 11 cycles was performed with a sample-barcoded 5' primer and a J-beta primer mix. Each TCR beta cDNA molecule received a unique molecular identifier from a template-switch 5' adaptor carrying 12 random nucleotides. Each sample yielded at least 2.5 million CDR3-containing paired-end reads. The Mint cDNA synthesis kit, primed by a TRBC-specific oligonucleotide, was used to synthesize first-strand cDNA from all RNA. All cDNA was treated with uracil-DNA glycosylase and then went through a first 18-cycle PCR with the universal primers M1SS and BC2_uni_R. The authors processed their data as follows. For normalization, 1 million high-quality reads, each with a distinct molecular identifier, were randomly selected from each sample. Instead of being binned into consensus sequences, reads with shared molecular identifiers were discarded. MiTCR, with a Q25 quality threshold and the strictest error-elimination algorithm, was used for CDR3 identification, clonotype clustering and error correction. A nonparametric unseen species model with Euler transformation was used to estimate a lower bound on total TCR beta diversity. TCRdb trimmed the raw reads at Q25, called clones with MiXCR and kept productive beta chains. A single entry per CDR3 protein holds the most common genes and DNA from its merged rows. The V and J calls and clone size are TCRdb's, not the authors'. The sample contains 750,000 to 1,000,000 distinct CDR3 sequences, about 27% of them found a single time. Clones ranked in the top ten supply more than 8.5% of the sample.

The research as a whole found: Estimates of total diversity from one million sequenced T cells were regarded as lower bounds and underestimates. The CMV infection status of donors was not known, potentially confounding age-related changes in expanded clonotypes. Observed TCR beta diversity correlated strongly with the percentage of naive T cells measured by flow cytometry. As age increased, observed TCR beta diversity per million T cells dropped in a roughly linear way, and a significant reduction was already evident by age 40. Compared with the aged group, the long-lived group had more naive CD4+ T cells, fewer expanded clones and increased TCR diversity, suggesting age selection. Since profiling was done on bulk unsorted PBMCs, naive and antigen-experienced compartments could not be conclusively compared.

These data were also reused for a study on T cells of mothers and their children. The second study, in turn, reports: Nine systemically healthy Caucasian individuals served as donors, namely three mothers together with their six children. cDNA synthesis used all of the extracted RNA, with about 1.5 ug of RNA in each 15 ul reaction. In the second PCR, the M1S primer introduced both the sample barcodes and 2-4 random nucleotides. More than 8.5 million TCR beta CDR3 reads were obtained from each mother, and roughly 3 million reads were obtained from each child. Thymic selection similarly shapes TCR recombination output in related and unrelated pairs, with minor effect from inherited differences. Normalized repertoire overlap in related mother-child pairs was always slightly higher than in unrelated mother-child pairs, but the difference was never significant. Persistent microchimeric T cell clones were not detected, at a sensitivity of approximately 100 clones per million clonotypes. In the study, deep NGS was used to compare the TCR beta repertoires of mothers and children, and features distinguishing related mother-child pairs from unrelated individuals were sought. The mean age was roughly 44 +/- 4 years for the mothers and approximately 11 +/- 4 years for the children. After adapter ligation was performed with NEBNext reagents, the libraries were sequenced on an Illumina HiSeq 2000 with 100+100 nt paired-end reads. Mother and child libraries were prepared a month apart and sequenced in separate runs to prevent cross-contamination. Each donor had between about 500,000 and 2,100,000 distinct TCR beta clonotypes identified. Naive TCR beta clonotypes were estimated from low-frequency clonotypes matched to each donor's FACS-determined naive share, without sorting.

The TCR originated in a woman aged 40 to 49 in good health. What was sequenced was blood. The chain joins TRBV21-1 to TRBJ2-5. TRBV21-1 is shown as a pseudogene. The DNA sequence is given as TGTGCCAGCAGCAAAGCTGTGTTTCACAAACAAGAGACCCAGTACTTC. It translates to CASSKAVFHKQETQYF.